These T cell receptor beta chains were read from a single sample in a study of blood T cell repertoires in COVID-19. The method was immunoSEQ multiplex PCR; TCRdb's version includes in-frame clones alone and lacks a portion of them. The sample carries about 270,000 clones, 88% recorded once. The sample consisted of PBMCs or T cells enriched from blood (not recorded which). These receptors originate from a woman aged 25 to 39 who had recovered from COVID-19. Each CDR3 is given without its conserved first and last residue.

>TRBJ2-2|TRBV7-3
ASRTSGEAGELF
>TRBJ2-7|TRBV5-6
ASSLGGYEQY
>TRBJ1-1|TRBV10-3
AISDWTANTEAF
>TRBJ1-6|TRBV7-3
ASSFGVGNSPLH
>TRBJ2-7|TRBV18
ASSLSYEQY
>TRBJ1-2|TRBV28
ASSLNGMSDGYT
>TRBJ2-5|TRBV3-1/TRBV3-2
ASSLQPPVVQETQY
>TRBJ2-3|TRBV9
ASSETGSLTDTQY
>TRBJ1-1|TRBV25-1
ASSEGWGQKAF
>TRBJ2-7|TRBV5-1
ASSFGLAGALFHEQY
>TRBJ1-1|TRBV2
ASSDLPTEAF
>TRBJ1-6|TRBV30
AWRGAGTGLGNSPLH
>TRBJ1-1|TRBV13
ASSGQGAGEAF
>TRBJ2-1|TRBV7-9
ASSPTGTGSFEQF
>TRBJ1-4|TRBV12-3/TRBV12-4
ASSSVNEKLF
>TRBJ2-2|TRBV5-1
ASSRTGGGELF
>TRBJ2-1|TRBV6-1
ASSEAGRGNEQF
>TRBJ2-2|TRBV5-1
ASSFEPGSVLYSTGELF
>TRBJ2-3|TRBV25-1
ASSDRLAGNTDTQY
>TRBJ1-1|TRBV7-2
ASSWTAGARNTEAF
>TRBJ2-2|TRBV7-8
ASSPSNTGELF
>TRBJ1-2|TRBV29-1
SVEGQGYGYT
>TRBJ2-3|TRBV29-1
SVDRVTTDTQY
>TRBJ2-7|TRBV27
ASSLSPSSYEQY
>TRBJ1-4|TRBV7-6
ASSLVGIGTGINEKLF
>TRBJ2-7|TRBV30
AWSLLYEQY
>TRBJ1-4|TRBV6-5
ASSVSTVDEKLF
>TRBJ2-2|TRBV21-1
ASSTRRVQAGGYTGELF
>TRBJ2-3|TRBV27
ASSPINLAGARPTDTQY
>TRBJ1-1|TRBV27
ASSYRGRTEAF
>TRBJ2-7|TRBV6-1
ASSDPTGPMEQY
>TRBJ2-4|TRBV27
ASSSPTSNAKNIQY
>TRBJ2-7|TRBV27
ASSLSPGSWNEQY
>TRBJ1-4|TRBV30
AWSVPGATNEKLF
>TRBJ1-2|TRBV7-3
ASSLTHGQGGYYGYT
>TRBJ1-4|TRBV28
ASSLYYKGELF
>TRBJ1-1|TRBV6-5
ASTGSTEAF
>TRBJ1-2|TRBV4-1
ASSQDPGRGYT
>TRBJ1-1|TRBV28
ASSSGVGGTGNTEAF
>TRBJ1-6|TRBV7-6
ASSLEHRENSPLH
>TRBJ1-6|TRBV5-4
ASSLEAGLLRNSPLH
>TRBJ2-2|TRBV5-4
ASSSPVSTQAGELF
>TRBJ2-7|TRBV9
ASSVYRTVTNGYEQY
>TRBJ1-2|TRBV28
ASSLGGNYGYT
>TRBJ2-2|TRBV18
ASSPRLAGGPNTGELF
>TRBJ1-2|TRBV7-3
ASSSGGGYT
>TRBJ1-1|TRBV19
ASSPRVTTEAF
>TRBJ2-3|TRBV18
ASSPDYTDTQY
>TRBJ2-3|TRBV19
ASSRRPTSSDTQY
>TRBJ1-2|TRBV15
ATSRTPPGQGEGYT
>TRBJ1-2|TRBV19
ATGGYNYGYT